This TCR beta chain was sequenced in a study of cytomegalovirus exposure and HLA in healthy donors. Whole-study findings and limits: The authors listed about 170 TCR beta chains as cytomegalovirus-associated. Later analysis identified several of the most significant clusters that appeared linked to common viral pathogens.

The germline CDR1 and CDR2 sequences are SGHTA and FQGNSA. This CDR3 has 15 amino acids. Trimming removed 1 base from V and 4 bases from J; junction bases left unmatched: 3. The PCR ran on 60 Vbeta and 13 Jbeta primers. TCRdb's table, derived via immunoSEQ multiplex PCR, lists solely in-frame clones and lacks some. This table holds some 150,000 clones, roughly four fifths found once. Points on this clone: Its antigen is currently unknown.

V gene TRBV7-2 combines with J gene TRBJ2-1; 8 positions agree with TRBD1. Sequencing used PBMCs. This receptor was identified in a man younger than 35 in good health and CMV-seropositive. This CDR3 reads CASSLDRGMYNEQFF. The CDR3 DNA follows: TGTGCCAGCAGCTTAGACAGGGGGATGTACAATGAGCAGTTCTTC.